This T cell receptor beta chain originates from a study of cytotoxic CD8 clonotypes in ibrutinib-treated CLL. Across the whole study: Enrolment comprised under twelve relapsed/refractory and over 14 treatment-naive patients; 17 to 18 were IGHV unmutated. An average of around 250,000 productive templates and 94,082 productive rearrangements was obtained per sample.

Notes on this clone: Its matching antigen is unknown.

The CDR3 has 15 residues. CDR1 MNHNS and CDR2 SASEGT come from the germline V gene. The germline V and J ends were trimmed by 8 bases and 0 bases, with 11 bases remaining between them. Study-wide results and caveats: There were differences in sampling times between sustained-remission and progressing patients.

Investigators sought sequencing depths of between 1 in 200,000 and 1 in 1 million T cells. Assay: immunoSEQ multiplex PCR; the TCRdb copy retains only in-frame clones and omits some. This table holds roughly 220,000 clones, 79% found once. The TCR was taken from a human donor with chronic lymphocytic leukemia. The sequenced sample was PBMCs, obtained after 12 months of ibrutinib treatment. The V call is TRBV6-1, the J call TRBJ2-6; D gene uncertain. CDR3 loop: CASGRYLSGANVLTF. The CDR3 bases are TGTGCCAGCGGGCGTTACCTCTCTGGGGCCAACGTCCTGACTTTC.